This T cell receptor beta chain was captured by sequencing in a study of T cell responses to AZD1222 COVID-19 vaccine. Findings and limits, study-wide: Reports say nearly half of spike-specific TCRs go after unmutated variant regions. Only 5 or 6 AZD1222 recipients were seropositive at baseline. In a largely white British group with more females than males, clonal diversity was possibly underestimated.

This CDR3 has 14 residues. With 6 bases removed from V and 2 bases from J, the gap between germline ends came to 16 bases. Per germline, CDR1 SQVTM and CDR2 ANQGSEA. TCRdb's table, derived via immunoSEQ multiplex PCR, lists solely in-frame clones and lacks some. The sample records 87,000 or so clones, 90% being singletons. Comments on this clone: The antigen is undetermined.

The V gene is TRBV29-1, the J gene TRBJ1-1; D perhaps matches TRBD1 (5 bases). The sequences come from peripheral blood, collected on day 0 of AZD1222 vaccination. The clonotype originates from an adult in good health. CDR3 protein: CSVDTTRGNTEAFF. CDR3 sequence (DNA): TGCAGCGTGGACACCACCCGGGGAAACACTGAAGCTTTCTTT.